These 10 T cell receptor beta chains came from one sample sequenced in a study of blood T cell repertoires in COVID-19. The table came from immunoSEQ multiplex PCR; TCRdb's copy has only in-frame clones and leaves some out. The sample shows 250,000 or so clones, about nine tenths of them seen only once. The sequenced sample consisted of peripheral blood. Receptors originate from a man aged 25-45 years with COVID-19, enrolled during active disease.

In regard to this clone: Other DNA sequences of this sample code for an identical CDR3. CDR3 nucleotides: TGTGCCAGCAGCTTAGTTCGCGGGGGCTATGGCTACACCTTC. Amino acid sequence: CASSLVRGGYGYTF. The rearrangement links TRBV7-9 to TRBJ1-2; D may be TRBD1 (5 bases). This CDR3 contains 14 residues. V dropped 1 base and J dropped 4 bases, with 10 bases sitting between them. Germline V gene data show CDR1 as SEHNR and CDR2 as FQNEAQ (reference sequence). Supplemented by reference TRBV7-9 and TRBJ1-2, the full variable domain reads DTGVSQNPRHKITKRGQNVTFRCDPISEHNRLYWYRQTLGQGPEFLTYFQNEAQLEKSRLLSDRFSAERPKGSFSTLEIQRTEQGDSAMYLCASSLVRGGYGYTFGSGTRLTVV.

This chain connects TRBV18 to TRBJ2-2, with D unclear. Trimming took off 6 bases at V and 2 bases at J, with 7 bases between the two ends. The CDR3 runs to 13 residues. Germline-derived CDR1 and CDR2 are KGHSH and LQKENI. In DNA form, the CDR3 reads TGTGCCAGCTCCGGAGATAACACCGGGGAGCTGTTTTTT. Amino acid sequence: CASSGDNTGELFF.

V gene TRBV10-3 combines with J gene TRBJ2-1, with TRBD2 matching over 11 bases. Trimming removed 2 bases from V and 5 bases from J; junction bases left unmatched: 2. The length of the CDR3 is 15 residues. Germline CDR1 is ENHRY and CDR2 is SYGVKD. CDR3: CAISEGTSGNNEQFF. The CDR3 DNA sequence: TGTGCCATCAGTGAGGGGACTAGCGGAAACAATGAGCAGTTCTTC.

This chain connects TRBV6-5 to TRBJ1-3; D not resolved. The CDR3 extends over 15 amino acids. V was cut by 0 bases and J by 0 bases, with 6 bases left in between. Germline CDR1 and CDR2: MNHEY and SVGAGI. In DNA form, the CDR3 reads TGTGCCAGCAGTTACTCCCCCGGCTCTGGAAACACCATATATTTT. Encoded protein: CASSYSPGSGNTIYF.

The chain couples TRBV28 to TRBJ1-2, with 7 nucleotides matching TRBD1. Germline values: CDR1 MDHEN, CDR2 SYDVKM. CDR3 length: 15 residues. V shed 6 bases, J shed 6 bases, and the junction held 13 bases outside the gene matches. This CDR3 reads CASRQSVDRRDGYTF. The CDR3 DNA reads as TGTGCCAGCAGACAATCAGTGGACAGGCGGGATGGCTACACCTTC.

This clone was recorded only once. The chain couples TRBV2 to TRBJ1-5; TRBD1 matches at 7 bases. Unmatched junction bases numbered 5, after V lost 6 bases and J lost 0 bases. The CDR3 extends over 15 amino acids. Germline lookup yields CDR1 SNHLY and CDR2 FYNNEI. The CDR3 is CASSDGTASNQPQHF. The CDR3 nucleotides are TGTGCCAGCAGCGATGGGACAGCTAGCAATCAGCCCCAGCATTTT.

The sample holds one count of this clone. The rearrangement joins TRBV7-2 to TRBJ1-2; 8 bases agree with TRBD1. The CDR3 has 14 amino acids. Germline V gene sequence: CDR1 SGHTA, CDR2 FQGNSA. V lost 4 bases and J lost 2; bases outside the gene matches: 3. In nucleotides, the CDR3 is TGTGCCAGCAGCTCCCGACAGGGGAACTATGGCTACACCTTC. Residues: CASSSRQGNYGYTF.

The chain has TRBV4-2 and TRBJ2-1; 7 nucleotides align to TRBD2. The germline V gene has CDR1 LGHNA and CDR2 YNFKEQ. The CDR3 has 15 residues. Trimming at V came to 4 bases and at J to 0 bases, leaving 3 bases not matched to a gene. CDR3 amino acids: CASSPQRDSYNEQFF. CDR3 bases: TGTGCCAGCAGCCCACAGCGGGACTCCTACAATGAGCAGTTCTTC.

This clone has more than one count but fewer than ten. The rearrangement links TRBV5-4 to TRBJ2-1, with TRBD1 matching over 9 bases. The CDR3 consists of 16 residues. CDR1 SGHNT and CDR2 YYREEE come from the germline V gene (reference sequence). The V gene end was trimmed by 3 bases and the J gene end by 0 bases; junction bases not matched to a gene: 4. CDR3 sequence (DNA): TGTGCCAGCAGCTGGGGGACAGGGAGCTCCTACAATGAGCAGTTCTTC. It codes for CASSWGTGSSYNEQFF.

This chain connects TRBV7-6 to TRBJ1-6; 7 bases agree with TRBD1. The CDR3 is 16 amino acids. V lost 3 bases and J lost 7; bases outside the gene matches: 9. Germline V CDR1 and CDR2: SGHVS, FNYEAQ. CDR3 nucleotide sequence: TGTGCCAGCAGCTTGGAACCGGGACAGACCAATTCACCCCTCCACTTT. Protein sequence: CASSLEPGQTNSPLHF.